The 14 T cell receptor beta chains listed next were all sequenced from one sample in a study of blood T cell repertoires in COVID-19. Sequencing used immunoSEQ multiplex PCR; TCRdb keeps in-frame clones, though not all of them. The sample has 150,000 to 200,000 clones, around 84% seen once; the top ten hold nearly 8%. Material for sequencing was PBMCs or T cells enriched from blood (not recorded which). The receptors originated from a woman between 45 and 60 years old who had recovered from COVID-19.

The V gene is TRBV6-5, the J gene TRBJ1-2; D ambiguous. The CDR3 length is 12 residues. From germline, CDR1 is MNHEY and CDR2 SVGAGI. V was pared by 6 bases and J by 4 bases, with 9 bases between. CDR3 amino acids: CASRRGGYGYTF. The CDR3 DNA sequence: TGTGCCAGCAGGAGAGGTGGCTATGGCTACACCTTC.

The CDR3 loop reads CASSRDRGSPLHF. CDR3 DNA sequence: TGTGCCAGCAGCCGGGACAGGGGATCACCCCTCCACTTT. The chain joins TRBV14 to TRBJ1-6, with 10 bases matching TRBD1. CDR1 SGHDN and CDR2 FVKESK come from the germline V gene. V lost 4 bases and J lost 10; bases outside the gene matches: 1. The CDR3 is made up of 13 amino acids.

This clone was counted once. The chain uses TRBV11-3 and TRBJ2-1; a possible D gene is TRBD2 (6 bases). Germline values: CDR1 SGHNT, CDR2 YENEEA. There are 15 residues in the CDR3. With 3 bases removed from V and 6 bases from J, the gap between germline ends came to 15 bases. For the CDR3, the DNA is TGTGCCAGCAGCTTGGGGGGTAAAAGGGGCAATGAGCAGTTCTTC. Translating it yields CASSLGGKRGNEQFF. The full variable domain, completed using reference TRBV11-3 and TRBJ2-1, is EAGVVQSPRYKIIEKKQPVAFWCNPISGHNTLYWYLQNLGQGPELLIRYENEEAVDDSQLPKDRFSAERLKGVDSTLKIQPAELGDSAVYLCASSLGGKRGNEQFFGPGTRLTVL.

In DNA, the CDR3 is TGTGCCAGCAGTGACAGAAACACTGAAGCTTTCTTT. It is translated as CASSDRNTEAFF. The J gene is TRBJ1-1, the V gene TRBV6-2 or TRBV6-3, with D possibly being TRBD1 (5 bases). The V end lost 5 bases, the J end lost 2 bases, and 6 bases lay between the germline ends. This CDR3 contains 12 residues. The germline V gene has CDR1 MNHEY and CDR2 SVGEGT.

The chain links TRBV18 to TRBJ2-3; possibly TRBD2 for D (6 bases). From germline, CDR1 is KGHSH and CDR2 LQKENI. The CDR3 is made up of 14 amino acids. Trimming took 3 bases from V and 5 from J, leaving 12 bases between them. The CDR3 region is CASSPGGAVDTQYF. The DNA for the CDR3 is TGTGCCAGCTCACCCGGGGGAGCGGTAGATACGCAGTATTTT.

The chain carries TRBV18 and TRBJ2-6, with D unclear. The CDR3 contains 17 residues. Looked up from germline, CDR1 is KGHSH and CDR2 is LQKENI. Trimming shortened V by 2 bases and J by 0 bases, and 11 bases separated the two germline ends. CDR3 in amino acids: CASSPAGTRSGANVLTF. Written as DNA, the CDR3 is TGTGCCAGCTCACCAGCAGGAACGCGCTCTGGGGCCAACGTCCTGACTTTC.

This clone was counted a few times. The chain links TRBV9 to TRBJ1-6; D might be TRBD1 (5 bases). The germline V and J ends were trimmed by 3 bases and 6 bases, with 7 bases remaining between them. CDR3 size: 13 residues. Germline V gene sequence: CDR1 SGDLS, CDR2 YYNGEE. The CDR3 region is CASSADSNSPLHF. The CDR3 nucleotides are TGTGCCAGCAGCGCCGACAGTAATTCACCCCTCCACTTT.

The CDR3 sequence: CASSWSGTHEKLFF. CDR3 in DNA: TGTGCCAGCAGCTGGAGCGGGACCCATGAAAAACTGTTTTTT. The chain joins TRBV2 to TRBJ1-4; possible D gene TRBD1, 5 bases. Germline V lookup: CDR1 SNHLY, CDR2 FYNNEI. This CDR3 has 14 residues. The ends were cut back, 6 bases at V and 6 bases at J, with 14 bases in the middle.

The rearrangement joins TRBV4-3 to TRBJ2-2, with D maybe TRBD1 (6 bases). V lost 0 bases, J lost 2 bases, and 16 bases lay in between. The CDR3 is made up of 18 amino acids. Germline loops: CDR1 LGHNA, CDR2 YSLEER. The CDR3 region is CASSQDPILQGNTGELFF. CDR3 sequence (DNA): TGCGCCAGCAGCCAAGACCCTATATTACAGGGTAACACCGGGGAGCTGTTTTTT.

This clone was detected only a few times. The chain links TRBV23-1 to TRBJ2-2; no firm D call. Being an ORF, TRBV23-1 has a function that is uncertain. V lost 0 bases to trimming and J lost 4 bases, with 18 bases between them. The CDR3 has 18 amino acids. CDR3 in amino acids: CASSQSSSYHPITGELFF. CDR3 coding DNA: TGCGCCAGCAGTCAATCTTCCTCTTACCACCCTATCACCGGGGAGCTGTTTTTT.

The J gene is TRBJ1-5, the V gene TRBV29-1; D remains unclear. Germline assignment: CDR1 SQVTM and CDR2 ANQGSEA. The CDR3 extends over 15 amino acids. The V end was cut by 4 bases, the J end by 6 bases, with 19 bases between. The CDR3 spells CSVVEGSSLVQPQHF. In DNA, the CDR3 is TGCAGCGTTGTTGAGGGCTCAAGCCTTGTTCAGCCCCAGCATTTT.

Concerning this clone itself: Additional DNA sequences in this sample encode the identical CDR3. V and J are TRBV2 and TRBJ1-2; TRBD1 is a possible D gene (5 bases). The CDR3 covers 13 residues. The germline V gene encodes CDR1 SNHLY and CDR2 FYNNEI. Trimming cost V 4 bases and J 1 base, with 7 bases left between them. CDR3 region: CASSGDSNYGYTF. The CDR3 DNA reads TGTGCCAGCAGTGGAGACAGTAACTATGGCTACACCTTC.

This chain joins TRBV10-3 and TRBJ1-6; D is perhaps TRBD1 (5 bases). The germline gives CDR1 ENHRY, CDR2 SYGVKD. This CDR3 has 21 amino acids. V lost 0 bases and J 0 bases, leaving 21 bases between the germline ends. CDR3 in DNA: TGTGCCATCAGTGAGTCGATCGTTGGGGGACTGATGAGCTCCTATAATTCACCCCTCCACTTT. Its protein product is CAISESIVGGLMSSYNSPLHF.

V gene TRBV2 combines with J gene TRBJ2-2; no clear D. The CDR3 loop spans 13 amino acids. The germline V and J ends were trimmed by 5 bases and 7 bases, with 11 bases remaining between them. Germline assignment: CDR1 SNHLY and CDR2 FYNNEI. The CDR3 region is CASSSLPGGELFF. The CDR3 region has the DNA TGTGCCAGCAGTTCCCTGCCGGGCGGGGAGCTGTTTTTT.